This T cell receptor beta chain came from a study of regulatory T cells in long-lasting Graves disease. Study conclusions and caveats: Persistent Graves' disease cases displayed lower TCR diversity than newly diagnosed ones.

Time point specified: persistent/refractory GD, antithyroid drugs over 5 years with positive TRAb. Preparation of the TCR library used RNA extracted from PBMCs. American Thyroid Association guidelines defined how Graves' disease was diagnosed. CDR1 is DFQATT, CDR2 SNEGSKA, per germline (reference sequence). V was shortened by 5 bases and J by 4 bases, with 8 bases between the two germline ends. The CDR3 extends over 11 amino acids. CDR3-region Arm-PCR and iRepertoire HTBI primers produced the TCR beta libraries. TCRdb processed the multiplex PCR reads anew with MiXCR; each CDR3 protein has one entry. The profile covers about 400,000 distinct CDR3 sequences, with roughly 20% appearing a single time and 20% to 25% taken by the ten largest. The table lists this clonotype with many counts. Its antigen is undetermined.

The material sequenced was peripheral blood mononuclear cells (PBMCs), taken when the disease was refractory, from a patient treated with antithyroid drugs. The receptor was isolated from a female donor with Graves disease. The chain is built from TRBV20-1 and TRBJ2-5; possibly TRBD1 or TRBD2 for D (5 bases each). CDR3 bases: TGCAGTGCTGGGGGTTCAGAGACCCAGTACTTC. It encodes CSAGGSETQYF.